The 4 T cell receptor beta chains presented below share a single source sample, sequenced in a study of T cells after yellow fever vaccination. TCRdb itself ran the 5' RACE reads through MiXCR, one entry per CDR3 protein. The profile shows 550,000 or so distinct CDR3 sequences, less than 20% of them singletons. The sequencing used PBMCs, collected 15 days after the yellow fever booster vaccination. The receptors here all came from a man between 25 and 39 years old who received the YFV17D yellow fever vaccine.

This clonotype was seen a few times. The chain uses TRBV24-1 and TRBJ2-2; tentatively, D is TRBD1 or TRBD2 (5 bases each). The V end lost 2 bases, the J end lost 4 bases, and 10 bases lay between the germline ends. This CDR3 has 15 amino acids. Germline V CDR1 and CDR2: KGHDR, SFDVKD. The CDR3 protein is CATSDWGKTTGELFF. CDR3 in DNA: TGTGCCACCAGTGATTGGGGGAAAACCACCGGGGAGCTGTTTTTT.

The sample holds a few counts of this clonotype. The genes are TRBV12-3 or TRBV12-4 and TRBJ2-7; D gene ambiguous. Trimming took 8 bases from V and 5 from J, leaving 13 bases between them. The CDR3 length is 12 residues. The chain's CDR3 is CASGDSPDEQYF. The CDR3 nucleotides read TGTGCCAGCGGTGACTCTCCCGACGAGCAGTACTTC.

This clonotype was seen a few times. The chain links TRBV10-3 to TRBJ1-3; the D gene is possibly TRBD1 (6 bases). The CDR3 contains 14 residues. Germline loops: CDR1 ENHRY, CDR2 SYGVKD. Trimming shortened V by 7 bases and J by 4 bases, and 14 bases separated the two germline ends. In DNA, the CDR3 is TGTGCCATCATGGTGGACAGCCAAGGAAACACCATATATTTT. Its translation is CAIMVDSQGNTIYF.

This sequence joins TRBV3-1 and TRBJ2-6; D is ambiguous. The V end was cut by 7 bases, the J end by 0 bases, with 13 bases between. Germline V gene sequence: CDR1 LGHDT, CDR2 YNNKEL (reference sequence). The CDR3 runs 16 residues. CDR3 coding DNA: TGTGCCAGCACCCAGGACCTCATCTCTGGGGCCAACGTCCTGACTTTC. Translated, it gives CASTQDLISGANVLTF.